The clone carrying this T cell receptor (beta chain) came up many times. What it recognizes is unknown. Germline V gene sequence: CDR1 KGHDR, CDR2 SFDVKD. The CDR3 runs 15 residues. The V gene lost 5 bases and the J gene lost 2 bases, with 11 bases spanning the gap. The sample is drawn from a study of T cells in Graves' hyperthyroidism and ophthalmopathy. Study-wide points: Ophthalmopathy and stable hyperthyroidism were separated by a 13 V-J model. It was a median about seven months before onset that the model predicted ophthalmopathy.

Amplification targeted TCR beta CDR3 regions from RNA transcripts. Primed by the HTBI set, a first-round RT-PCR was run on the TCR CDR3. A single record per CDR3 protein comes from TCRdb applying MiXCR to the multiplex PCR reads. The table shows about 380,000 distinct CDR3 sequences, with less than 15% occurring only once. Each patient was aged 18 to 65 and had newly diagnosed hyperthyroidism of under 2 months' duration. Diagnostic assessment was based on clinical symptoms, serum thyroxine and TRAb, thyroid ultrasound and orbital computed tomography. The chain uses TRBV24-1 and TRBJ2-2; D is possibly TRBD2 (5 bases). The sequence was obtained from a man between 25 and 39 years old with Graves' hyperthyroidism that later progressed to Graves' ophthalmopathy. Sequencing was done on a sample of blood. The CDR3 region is CATSGNSDNTGELFF. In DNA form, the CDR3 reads TGTGCCACCAGTGGTAATAGCGACAACACCGGGGAGCTGTTTTTT.